This T cell receptor (beta chain) was observed in a study of tumor-infiltrating lymphocytes in localized non-small cell lung cancer. TCRdb's table, derived via immunoSEQ multiplex PCR, lists solely in-frame clones and lacks some. The profile shows roughly 13,000 clones, around 74% of them singletons. CDR1 and CDR2 from the germline V gene are SQVTM and ANQGSEA. The CDR3 is 14 residues long. The trim removed 0 bases at V and 4 bases at J, leaving 4 bases unmatched. Sequencing was performed on uninvolved lung tissue not adjacent to the tumor. The rearrangement links TRBV29-1 to TRBJ2-5; TRBD2 aligns across 8 bases. The source is a human donor with non-small cell lung cancer. CDR3 nucleotide sequence: TGCAGCGTTGAAGATCCCCTAGCGGGAGAGACCCAGTACTTC. Amino acid sequence: CSVEDPLAGETQYF.